The sequence of this TCR beta chain was determined in a study of metastatic and nonmetastatic thyroid tumors. Whole-study context: Malignant thyroid and benign thyroid patients provided blood and tumor or nodule tissue whose repertoires were compared.

Treatment of any kind had been given to no patient before thyroid surgery. The CDR3 has 11 residues. After removal of 7 bases from V and 5 bases from J, the junction contained 2 bases not matched to a gene. Germline CDR1 and CDR2: DFQATT and SNEGSKA (reference sequence). At least ten counts were recorded for this clone. Its specificity is not known. Study-level results: Across blood and tumor, TCR beta diversity in malignant thyroid tumors was reportedly significantly higher than in benign nodules.

In the authors' methods: Clinicopathological groups of papillary thyroid cancer showed CDR3 differences that were used to build a distant-metastasis classifier. TCRdb re-processed the PCR reads through MiXCR. TCRdb, rather than the study authors, made the V and J calls. The table lists 24,000 or so clones, 10% to 15% of them singletons, with around 5% in the top ten. The sequencing input was blood. The chain carries TRBV20-1 and TRBJ2-5, with 9 bases fitting TRBD2. The sequence came from a female donor with papillary thyroid cancer or a benign thyroid nodule (not recorded which). Some clones in this sample may be carry-over from other donors' samples. Here the CDR3 reads CSVAGEETQYF. DNA of the CDR3: TGCAGTGTAGCGGGAGAGGAGACCCAGTACTTC.